The clone carrying this T cell receptor beta chain turned up a few times. Peripheral blood genomic DNA, not sorted cells or RNA, was the template. This CDR3 spans 14 amino acids. The V and J ends lost 7 bases and 4 bases, in that order; junction bases with no gene match: 7. These data originate in a study of T cell repertoires in aging, cancer and after chemotherapy. Across the whole study: Over several months to years, re-sampled healthy donor repertoires clearly shared clones.

A mixed TRB-A/B primer pool amplified rearranged TRB by multiplex touch-down PCR. Using its own MiXCR run on the multiplex PCR reads, TCRdb lists one record per CDR3 protein. This sample has just under 10,000 distinct CDR3 sequences; approximately 33% occur once, and the top ten carry roughly 2.8%. Sequences were obtained from blood. This chain connects TRBV12-3 or TRBV12-4 to TRBJ2-5; 9 nucleotides agree with TRBD1. The sequence was collected from a human donor in good health. In DNA, the CDR3 is TGTGCCAGCACCACGACAGGGGGGGGAGAGACCCAGTACTTC. Translation: CASTTTGGGETQYF.